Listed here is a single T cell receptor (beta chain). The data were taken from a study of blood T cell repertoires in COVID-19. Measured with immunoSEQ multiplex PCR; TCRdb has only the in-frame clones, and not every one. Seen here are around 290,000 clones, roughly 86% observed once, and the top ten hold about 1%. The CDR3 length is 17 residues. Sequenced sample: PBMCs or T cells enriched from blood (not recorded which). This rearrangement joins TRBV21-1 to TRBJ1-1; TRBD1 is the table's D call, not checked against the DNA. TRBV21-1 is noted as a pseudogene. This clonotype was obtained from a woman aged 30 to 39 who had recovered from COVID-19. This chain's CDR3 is CASSPRGQGARNTEAFF. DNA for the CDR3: TGTGCCAGCAGCCCCCGCGGACAGGGGGCCCGAAACACTGAAGCTTTCTTT.